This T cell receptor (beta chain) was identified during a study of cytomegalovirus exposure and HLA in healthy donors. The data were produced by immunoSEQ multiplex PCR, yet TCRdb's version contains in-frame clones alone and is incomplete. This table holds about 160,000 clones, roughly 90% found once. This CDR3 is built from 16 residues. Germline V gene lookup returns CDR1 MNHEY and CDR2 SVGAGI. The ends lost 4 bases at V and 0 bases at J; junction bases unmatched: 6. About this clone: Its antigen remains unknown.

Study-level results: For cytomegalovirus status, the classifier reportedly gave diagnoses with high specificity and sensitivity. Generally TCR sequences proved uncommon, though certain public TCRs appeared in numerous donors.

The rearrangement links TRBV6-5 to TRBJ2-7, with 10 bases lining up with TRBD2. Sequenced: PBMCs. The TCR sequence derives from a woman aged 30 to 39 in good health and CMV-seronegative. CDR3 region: CASSFLAGAGSYEQYF. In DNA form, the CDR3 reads TGTGCCAGCAGTTTTCTAGCGGGAGCGGGCTCCTACGAGCAGTACTTC.